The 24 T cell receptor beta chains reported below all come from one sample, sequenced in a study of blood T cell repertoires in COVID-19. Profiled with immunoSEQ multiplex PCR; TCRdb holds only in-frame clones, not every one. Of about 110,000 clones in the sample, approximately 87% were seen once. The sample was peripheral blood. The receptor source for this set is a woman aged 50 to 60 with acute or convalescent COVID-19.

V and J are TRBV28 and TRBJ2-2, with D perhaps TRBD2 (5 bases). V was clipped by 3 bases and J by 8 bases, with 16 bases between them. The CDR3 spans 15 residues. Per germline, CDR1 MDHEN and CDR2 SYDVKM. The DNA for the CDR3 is TGTGCCAGCAGTTTTCCGGGGTCCGGCTCGGGGGAGCTGTTTTTT. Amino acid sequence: CASSFPGSGSGELFF.

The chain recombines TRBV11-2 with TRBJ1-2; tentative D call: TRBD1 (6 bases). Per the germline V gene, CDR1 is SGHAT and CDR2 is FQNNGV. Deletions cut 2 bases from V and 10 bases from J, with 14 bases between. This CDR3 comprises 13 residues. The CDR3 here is CASSLFTGGHYTF. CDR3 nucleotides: TGTGCCAGCAGCTTATTTACCGGGGGGCACTACACCTTC. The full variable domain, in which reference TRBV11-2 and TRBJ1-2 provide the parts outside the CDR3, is EAGVAQSPRYKIIEKRQSVAFWCNPISGHATLYWYQQILGQGPKLLIQFQNNGVVDDSQLPKDRFSAERLKGVDSTLKIQPAKLEDSAVYLCASSLFTGGHYTFGSGTRLTVV.

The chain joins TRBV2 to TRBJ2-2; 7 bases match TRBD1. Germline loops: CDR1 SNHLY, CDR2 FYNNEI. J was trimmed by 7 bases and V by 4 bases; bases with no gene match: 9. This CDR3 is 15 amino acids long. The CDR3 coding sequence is TGTGCCAGCAGTGCACAGGGGACAGAGAACGGGGAGCTGTTTTTT. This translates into CASSAQGTENGELFF.

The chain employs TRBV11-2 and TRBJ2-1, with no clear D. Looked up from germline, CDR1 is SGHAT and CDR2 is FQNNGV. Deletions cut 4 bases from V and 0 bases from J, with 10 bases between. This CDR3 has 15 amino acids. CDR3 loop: CASSSDLSSYNEQFF. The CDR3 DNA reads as TGTGCCAGCAGCTCAGACCTAAGCTCCTACAATGAGCAGTTCTTC.

For the CDR3, the DNA is TGTGCCAGCAGTCCACCTCCCCCCCTAGGCTACGTCTATGGCTACACCTTC. Translated: CASSPPPPLGYVYGYTF. This rearrangement joins TRBV28 to TRBJ1-2; no reliable D call. The germline V gene encodes CDR1 MDHEN and CDR2 SYDVKM. V lost 5 bases, J lost 4 bases, and 23 bases lay in between. This CDR3 spans 17 amino acids.

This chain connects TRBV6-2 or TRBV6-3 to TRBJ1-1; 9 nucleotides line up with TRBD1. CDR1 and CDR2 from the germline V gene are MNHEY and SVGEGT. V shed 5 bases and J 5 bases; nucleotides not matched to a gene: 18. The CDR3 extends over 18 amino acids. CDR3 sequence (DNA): TGTGCCAGCAGTCCCTACTCGGTACTCTACGACAGGGGGACTGAAGCTTTCTTT. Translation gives CASSPYSVLYDRGTEAFF.

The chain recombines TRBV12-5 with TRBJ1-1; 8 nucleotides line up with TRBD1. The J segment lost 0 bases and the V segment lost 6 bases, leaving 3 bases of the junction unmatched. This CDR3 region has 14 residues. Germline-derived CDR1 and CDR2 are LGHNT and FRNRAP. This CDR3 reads CASGRQGMNTEAFF. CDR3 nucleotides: TGTGCTAGTGGGCGACAGGGGATGAACACTGAAGCTTTCTTT.

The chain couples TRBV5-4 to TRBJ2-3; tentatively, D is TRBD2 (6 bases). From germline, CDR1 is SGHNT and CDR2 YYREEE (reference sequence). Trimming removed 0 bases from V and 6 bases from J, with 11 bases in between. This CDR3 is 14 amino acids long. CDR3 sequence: CASSLGLETDTQYF. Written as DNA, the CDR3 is TGTGCCAGCAGCTTGGGACTAGAGACCGATACGCAGTATTTT.

The CDR3 here is CASSMMTQGARNEQFF. Written as DNA, the CDR3 is TGTGCCAGTAGTATGATGACCCAGGGGGCGCGGAATGAGCAGTTCTTC. This chain uses TRBV19 with TRBJ2-1, with 8 bases aligning to TRBD1. This CDR3 is 16 amino acids long. Germline loops: CDR1 LNHDA, CDR2 SQIVND (reference sequence). Losses at the gene ends were 3 bases for V and 7 bases for J; bases not matched to a gene: 11. Combining the CDR3 with reference TRBV19 and TRBJ2-1 gives the whole variable domain DGGITQSPKYLFRKEGQNVTLSCEQNLNHDAMYWYRQDPGQGLRLIYYSQIVNDFQKGDIAEGYSVSREKKESFPLTVTSAQKNPTAFYLCASSMMTQGARNEQFFGPGTRLTVL.

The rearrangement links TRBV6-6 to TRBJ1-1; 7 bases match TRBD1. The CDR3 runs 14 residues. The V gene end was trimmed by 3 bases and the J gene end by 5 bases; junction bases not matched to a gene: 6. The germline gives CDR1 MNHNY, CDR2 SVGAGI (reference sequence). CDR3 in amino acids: CASSYSGGQTEAFF. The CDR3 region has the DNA TGTGCCAGCAGTTATTCAGGGGGGCAGACTGAAGCTTTCTTT.

In DNA, the CDR3 is TGTGCCAGCAGCTTAGGATCTAGCGGGGGCACAGATACGCAGTATTTT. Translated: CASSLGSSGGTDTQYF. V gene TRBV11-2 combines with J gene TRBJ2-3, with 9 bases that match TRBD2. With 1 base clipped from V and 1 base from J, the junction kept 3 bases outside the gene matches. The germline V gene encodes CDR1 SGHAT and CDR2 FQNNGV. This CDR3 comprises 16 residues.

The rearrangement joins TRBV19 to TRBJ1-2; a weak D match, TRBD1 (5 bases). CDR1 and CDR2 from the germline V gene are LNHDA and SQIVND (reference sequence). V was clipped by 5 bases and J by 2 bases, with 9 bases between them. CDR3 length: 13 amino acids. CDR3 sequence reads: CASSSTANYGYTF. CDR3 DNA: TGTGCCAGTAGTTCGACAGCGAACTATGGCTACACCTTC.

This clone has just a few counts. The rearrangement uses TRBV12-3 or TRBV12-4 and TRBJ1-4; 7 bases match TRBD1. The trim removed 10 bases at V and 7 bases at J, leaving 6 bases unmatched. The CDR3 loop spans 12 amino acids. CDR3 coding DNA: TGTGCCACCTCAGGGGGGAGTGAAAAACTGTTTTTT. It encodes CATSGGSEKLFF.

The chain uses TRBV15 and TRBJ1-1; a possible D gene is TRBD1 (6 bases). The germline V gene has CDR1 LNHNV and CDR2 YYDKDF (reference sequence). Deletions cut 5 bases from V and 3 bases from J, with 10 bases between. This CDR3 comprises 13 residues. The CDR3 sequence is CATSGGGDTEAFF. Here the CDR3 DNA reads TGTGCCACCAGCGGAGGGGGGGACACTGAAGCTTTCTTT.

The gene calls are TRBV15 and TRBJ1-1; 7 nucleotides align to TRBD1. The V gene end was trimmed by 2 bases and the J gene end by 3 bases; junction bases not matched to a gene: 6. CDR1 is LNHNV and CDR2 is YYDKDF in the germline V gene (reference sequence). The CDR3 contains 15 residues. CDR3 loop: CATSRPTGEDTEAFF. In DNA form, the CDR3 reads TGTGCCACCAGCAGACCTACAGGGGAAGACACTGAAGCTTTCTTT.

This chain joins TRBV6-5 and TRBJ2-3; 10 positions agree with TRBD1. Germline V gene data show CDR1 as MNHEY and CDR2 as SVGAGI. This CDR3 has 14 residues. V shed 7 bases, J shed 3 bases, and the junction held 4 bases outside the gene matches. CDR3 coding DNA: TGTGCCAGCAAGGGGACAGGGGAAACAGATACGCAGTATTTT. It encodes CASKGTGETDTQYF.

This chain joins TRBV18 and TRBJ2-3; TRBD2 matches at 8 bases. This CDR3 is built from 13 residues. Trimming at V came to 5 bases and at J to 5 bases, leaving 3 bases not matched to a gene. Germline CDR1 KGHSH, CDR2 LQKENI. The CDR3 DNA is TGTGCCAGCTCAGATAGCGGGGTAGATACGCAGTATTTT. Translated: CASSDSGVDTQYF.

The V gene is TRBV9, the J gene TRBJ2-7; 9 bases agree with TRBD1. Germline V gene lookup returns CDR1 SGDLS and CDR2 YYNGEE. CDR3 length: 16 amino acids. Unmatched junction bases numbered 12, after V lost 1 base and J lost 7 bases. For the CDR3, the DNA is TGTGCCAGCAGCGTATCATATTATGGAGGGACAGGGGAGCAGTACTTC. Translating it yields CASSVSYYGGTGEQYF.

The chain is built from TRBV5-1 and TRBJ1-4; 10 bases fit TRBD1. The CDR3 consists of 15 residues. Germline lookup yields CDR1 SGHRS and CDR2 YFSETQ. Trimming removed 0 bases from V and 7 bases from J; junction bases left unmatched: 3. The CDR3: CASSLVGTGAEKLFF. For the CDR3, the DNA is TGCGCCAGCAGCTTGGTCGGGACAGGGGCTGAAAAACTGTTTTTT. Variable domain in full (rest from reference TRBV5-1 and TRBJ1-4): KAGVTQTPRYLIKTRGQQVTLSCSPISGHRSVSWYQQTPGQGLQFLFEYFSETQRNKGNFPGRFSGRQFSNSRSEMNVSTLELGDSALYLCASSLVGTGAEKLFFGSGTQLSVL.

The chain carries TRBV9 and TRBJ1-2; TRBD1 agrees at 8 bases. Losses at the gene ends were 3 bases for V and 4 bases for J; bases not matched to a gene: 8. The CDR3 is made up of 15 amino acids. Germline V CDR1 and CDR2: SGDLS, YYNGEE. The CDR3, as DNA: TGTGCCAGCAGCGAGGGGACGGGACAGGTCTATGGCTACACCTTC. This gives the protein CASSEGTGQVYGYTF.

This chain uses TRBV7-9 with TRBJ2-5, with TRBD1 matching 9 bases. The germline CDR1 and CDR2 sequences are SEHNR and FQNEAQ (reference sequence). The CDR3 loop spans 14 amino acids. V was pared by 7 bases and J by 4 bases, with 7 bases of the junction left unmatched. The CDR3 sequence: CASTPQGAGETQYF. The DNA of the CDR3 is TGTGCCAGCACCCCACAGGGGGCCGGAGAGACCCAGTACTTC.

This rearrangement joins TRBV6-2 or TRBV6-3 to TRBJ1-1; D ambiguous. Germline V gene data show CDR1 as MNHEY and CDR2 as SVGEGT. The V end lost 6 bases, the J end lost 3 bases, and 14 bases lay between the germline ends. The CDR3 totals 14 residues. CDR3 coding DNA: TGTGCCAGCAGCCTCGCGGGGAGCGACACTGAAGCTTTCTTT. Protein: CASSLAGSDTEAFF.

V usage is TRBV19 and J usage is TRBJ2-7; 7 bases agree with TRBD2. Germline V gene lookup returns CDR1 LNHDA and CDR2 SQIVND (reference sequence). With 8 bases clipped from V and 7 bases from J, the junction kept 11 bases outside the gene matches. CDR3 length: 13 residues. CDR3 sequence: CASGRLAANEQYF. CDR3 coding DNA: TGTGCCAGTGGGAGGCTAGCGGCCAATGAGCAGTACTTC.

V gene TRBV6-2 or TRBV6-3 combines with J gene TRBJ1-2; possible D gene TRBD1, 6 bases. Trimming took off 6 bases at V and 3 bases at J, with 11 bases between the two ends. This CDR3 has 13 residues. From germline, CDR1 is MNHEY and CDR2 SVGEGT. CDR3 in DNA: TGTGCCAGCAGCTTGGACAGTTACTATGGCTACACCTTC. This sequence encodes CASSLDSYYGYTF.